One sample yielded the 18 T cell receptor beta chains listed below, sequenced in a study of blood T cells in healthy people across ages. Then a second PCR, running roughly 7 to 11 cycles, was carried out with a sample-barcoded 5' primer and a J-beta primer mix. TCRdb used MiXCR to reprocess the 5' RACE reads, holding one entry per CDR3 protein. The data hold around 990,000 distinct CDR3 sequences, with 35% to 45% observed a single time. Material for sequencing was blood. Receptors were obtained from a man younger than 35 in good health.

This rearrangement joins TRBV29-1 to TRBJ2-5, with 7 positions matching TRBD1. Germline loops: CDR1 SQVTM, CDR2 ANQGSEA. The CDR3 is 15 amino acids. V lost 4 bases to trimming and J lost 11 bases; unmatched junction nucleotides: 19. CDR3 amino acids: CSVGLFGDSHNEQYF. The CDR3 nucleotides read TGCAGCGTTGGGTTGTTCGGGGACAGCCACAATGAGCAGTACTTC.

This clonotype was recorded a few times. The chain recombines TRBV5-1 with TRBJ2-3; 8 bases line up with TRBD2. CDR1 and CDR2 (germline): SGHRS, YFSETQ. The V and J ends lost 4 bases and 0 bases, in that order; junction bases with no gene match: 4. The CDR3 runs 15 residues. CDR3 sequence (DNA): TGCGCCAGCAGCAGAGTAGCGGGGAGCACAGATACGCAGTATTTT. It codes for CASSRVAGSTDTQYF.

This chain uses TRBV29-1 with TRBJ1-1; the D is unclear. This CDR3 region has 13 residues. V lost 4 bases, J lost 6 bases, and 15 bases lay in between. The germline CDR1 and CDR2 sequences are SQVTM and ANQGSEA. CDR3 sequence (DNA): TGCAGCGTTGGGCTTGTTCTGGAGGCTGAAGCTTTCTTT. Protein: CSVGLVLEAEAFF. The full variable domain, completed using reference TRBV29-1 and TRBJ1-1, is SAVISQKPSRDICQRGTSLTIQCQVDSQVTMMFWYRQQPGQSLTLIATANQGSEATYESGFVIDKFPISRPNLTFSTLTVSNMSPEDSSIYLCSVGLVLEAEAFFGQGTRLTVV.

This clonotype was detected only once. The rearrangement uses TRBV3-1 and TRBJ2-1, with D possibly matching TRBD2 (5 bases). With 0 bases removed from V and 11 bases from J, the gap between germline ends came to 23 bases. Germline assignment: CDR1 LGHDT and CDR2 YNNKEL (reference sequence). The CDR3 length is 17 residues. The chain's CDR3 is CASSQDLRVDNADKQFF. CDR3 bases: TGTGCCAGCAGCCAAGATTTGCGGGTAGACAATGCTGATAAGCAGTTCTTC.

About this clonotype itself: The junction departs from germline at one end; a sequencing error may be responsible. J is TRBJ2-4 and V is TRBV20-1; tentative D call: TRBD2 (5 bases). The CDR3 consists of 14 residues. Germline V gene sequence: CDR1 DFQATT, CDR2 SNEGSKA (reference sequence). DNA of the CDR3: TGCAGGGCTAGAGAACGGGGAGCCAAAAACATTCAGTACTTC. Residues: CRARERGAKNIQYF.

This clonotype occurred a few times. V gene TRBV6-6 combines with J gene TRBJ1-6; the D gene is possibly TRBD1 (5 bases). The germline gives CDR1 MNHNY, CDR2 SVGAGI (reference sequence). Trimming removed 0 bases at V and 9 bases at J, with 12 bases between. The CDR3 has 15 residues. The CDR3 coding sequence is TGTGCCAGCAGTTACTCAGCAGGGCTCGGTTCACCCCTCCACTTT. This sequence encodes CASSYSAGLGSPLHF.

This clonotype has just a few counts. V is TRBV20-1 and J is TRBJ1-6, with TRBD1 matching over 11 bases. The germline V gene has CDR1 DFQATT and CDR2 SNEGSKA (reference sequence). The CDR3 runs 15 residues. V was pared by 6 bases and J by 6 bases, with 7 bases of the junction left unmatched. The CDR3 loop is CSARTGGSINSPLHF. CDR3 bases: TGCAGTGCCCGGACAGGGGGCTCGATTAATTCACCCCTCCACTTT.

This chain uses TRBV20-1 with TRBJ1-5; the D is unclear. Germline-derived CDR1 and CDR2 are DFQATT and SNEGSKA (reference sequence). The length of the CDR3 is 13 residues. The V and J ends lost 6 bases and 6 bases respectively, with 15 bases between them. CDR3 in amino acids: CSASQLSPQPQHF. The CDR3 DNA reads as TGCAGTGCCTCACAGTTGTCCCCTCAGCCCCAGCATTTT.

The rearrangement links TRBV7-9 to TRBJ1-4, with D perhaps matching TRBD1 (6 bases). CDR1 is SEHNR and CDR2 is FQNEAQ in the germline V gene (reference sequence). Deletions cut 0 bases from V and 10 bases from J, with 18 bases between. CDR3 length equals 16 residues. CDR3 residues: CASSLASRQVTGKLFF. Written as DNA, the CDR3 is TGTGCCAGCAGCTTAGCGAGTCGACAGGTGACTGGAAAACTGTTTTTT.

This clonotype occurred a few times. This chain uses TRBV24-1 with TRBJ2-1; D call uncertain. Germline CDR1 is KGHDR and CDR2 is SFDVKD. CDR3 length: 11 amino acids. V was clipped by 6 bases and J by 6 bases, with 5 bases between them. DNA for the CDR3: TGTGCCACCAGTACGGGCAATGAGCAGTTCTTC. Encoded protein: CATSTGNEQFF.

The sample holds a few counts of this clonotype. J is TRBJ2-3 and V is TRBV7-2; D is perhaps TRBD1 or TRBD2 (7 bases each). Germline CDR1 reads SGHTA; CDR2 reads FQGNSA. The germline V and J ends were trimmed by 6 bases and 1 base, with 14 bases remaining between them. The CDR3 has 15 amino acids. CDR3 region: CASRPGGGGTDTQYF. As DNA, the CDR3 is TGTGCCAGCAGGCCAGGGGGGGGCGGCACAGATACGCAGTATTTT.

The chain couples TRBV10-3 to TRBJ1-3; D may be TRBD1 (5 bases). Germline V gene sequence: CDR1 ENHRY, CDR2 SYGVKD. CDR3 length: 15 residues. Trimming pared 1 base from V and 0 bases from J, leaving 7 bases between. The CDR3 reads CAISEFRASGNTIYF. The CDR3 DNA reads as TGTGCCATCAGTGAGTTCAGGGCCTCTGGAAACACCATATATTTT.

This clonotype showed up just a few times. The gene calls are TRBV7-2 and TRBJ2-7; TRBD1 matches at 7 bases. The trim removed 5 bases at V and 10 bases at J, leaving 14 bases unmatched. Germline-derived CDR1 and CDR2 are SGHTA and FQGNSA. The CDR3 length is 14 residues. CDR3 nucleotides: TGTGCCAGCAGCCTTTGGGACAGTGTCTTAACCCAGTACTTC. Residues: CASSLWDSVLTQYF.

This clonotype appeared a few times. The DNA of the CDR3 is TGTGCCAGCAGCTTAGGGGAGGGGACAGATCAGCCCCAGCATTTT. Amino acid sequence: CASSLGEGTDQPQHF. The chain couples TRBV13 to TRBJ1-5, with TRBD1 matching 7 bases. The length of the CDR3 is 15 residues. V shed 0 bases and J 5 bases; nucleotides not matched to a gene: 4. CDR1 is PRHDT and CDR2 is FYEKMQ in the germline V gene (reference sequence).

The sample holds a few counts of this clonotype. This chain connects TRBV12-3 or TRBV12-4 to TRBJ1-4; D not certain. Trimming left V 5 bases short and J 2 bases short, with 6 bases between. This CDR3 is built from 13 residues. In DNA form, the CDR3 reads TGTGCCAGCAGTGCCGGGACTAATGAAAAACTGTTTTTT. This translates into CASSAGTNEKLFF.

The gene calls are TRBV9 and TRBJ2-3; the match to TRBD2 covers 13 bases. The CDR3 totals 15 residues. Germline V lookup: CDR1 SGDLS, CDR2 YYNGEE. V lost 4 bases to trimming and J lost 4 bases; unmatched junction nucleotides: 3. The CDR3 sequence is CASSRLAGGPDTQYF. CDR3 nucleotides: TGTGCCAGCAGCCGACTAGCGGGGGGCCCAGATACGCAGTATTTT.

For the CDR3, the DNA is TGTGCCAGCAGTGAAGAATGGTGGGACTATGGCTACACCTTC. It is translated as CASSEEWWDYGYTF. The chain has TRBV6-1 and TRBJ1-2; no clear D. This CDR3 is built from 14 residues. In germline, CDR1 is MNHNS, CDR2 SASEGT. Trimming cost V 1 base and J 3 bases, with 9 bases left between them.

The V and J genes are TRBV5-1 and TRBJ2-3, with no clear D. Germline CDR1 and CDR2: SGHRS and YFSETQ. This CDR3 comprises 17 residues. V was shortened by 1 base and J by 2 bases, with 17 bases between the two germline ends. This chain's CDR3 is CASSLRPVGDLTDTQYF. In DNA, the CDR3 is TGCGCCAGCAGCTTGCGACCGGTTGGCGACCTCACAGATACGCAGTATTTT.